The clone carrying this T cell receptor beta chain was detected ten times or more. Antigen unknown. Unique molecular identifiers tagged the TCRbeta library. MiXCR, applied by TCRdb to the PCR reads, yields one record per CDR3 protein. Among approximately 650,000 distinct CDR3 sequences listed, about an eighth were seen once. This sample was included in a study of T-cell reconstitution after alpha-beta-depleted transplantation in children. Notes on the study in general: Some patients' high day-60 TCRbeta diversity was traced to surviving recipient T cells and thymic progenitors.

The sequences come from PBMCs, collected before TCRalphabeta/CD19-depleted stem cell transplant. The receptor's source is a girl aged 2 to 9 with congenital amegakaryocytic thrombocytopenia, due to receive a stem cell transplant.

CDR3 sequence: CSAKGQGKANTEAFF. CDR3 DNA sequence: TGCAGTGCAAAGGGACAGGGGAAGGCGAACACTGAAGCTTTCTTT. The chain links TRBV20-1 to TRBJ1-1; 10 nucleotides line up with TRBD1. V was pared by 6 bases and J by 1 base, with 8 bases of the junction left unmatched. In germline, CDR1 is DFQATT, CDR2 SNEGSKA (reference sequence). This CDR3 has 15 amino acids.